The T cell receptor (beta chain) under discussion was sequenced for a study of cytomegalovirus exposure and HLA in healthy donors. This CDR3 has 14 residues. CDR1 and CDR2 (germline): ENHRY, SYGVKD. V gave up 3 bases and J gave up 4 bases, with 12 bases separating them. The study, taken as a whole, reports: V- and J-gene trimming of TCR beta was linked (in a later analysis) to a missense DCLRE1C variant. Reported results showed that the classifier diagnosed cytomegalovirus status with high specificity and sensitivity.

A remark on this clone: Its antigen is not identified.

The study ran its PCR with 60 Vbeta and 13 Jbeta primers. How the authors handled the data: Per a later analysis, the number of unique TCR beta chains was roughly 80 million, of which about 11 million were shared. The assay was immunoSEQ multiplex PCR, and TCRdb's table has in-frame clones only and misses some. D and trimming were read from the DNA, whereas the V and J calls and clone size are those reported in that table. This sample carries 100,000 to 150,000 clones, with around 1.6% going to the ten biggest clones. The J gene is TRBJ1-2, the V gene TRBV10-3, with D tentatively TRBD1 (6 bases). Sequencing was carried out using PBMCs. The sequence came from a woman between 35 and 50 years old in good health and CMV-seropositive. CDR3 protein: CAISDGGAGYGYTF. For the CDR3, the DNA is TGTGCCATCAGTGATGGGGGCGCCGGCTATGGCTACACCTTC.